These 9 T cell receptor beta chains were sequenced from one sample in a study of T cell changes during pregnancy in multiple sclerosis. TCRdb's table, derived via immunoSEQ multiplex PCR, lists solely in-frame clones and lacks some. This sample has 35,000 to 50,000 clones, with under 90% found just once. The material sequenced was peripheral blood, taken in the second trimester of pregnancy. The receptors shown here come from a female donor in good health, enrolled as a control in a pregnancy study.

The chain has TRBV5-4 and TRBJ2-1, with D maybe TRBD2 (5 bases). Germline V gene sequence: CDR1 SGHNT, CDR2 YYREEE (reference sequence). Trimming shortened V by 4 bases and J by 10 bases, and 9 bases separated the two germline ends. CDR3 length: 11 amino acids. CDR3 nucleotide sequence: TGTGCCAGCAGCCTGACGGGGGAGCAGTTCTTC. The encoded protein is CASSLTGEQFF.

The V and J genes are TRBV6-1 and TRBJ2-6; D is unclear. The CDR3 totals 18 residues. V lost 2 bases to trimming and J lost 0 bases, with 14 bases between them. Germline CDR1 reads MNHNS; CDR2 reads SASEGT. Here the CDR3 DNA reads TGTGCCAGCAGTGAAACAAGCGCCTACCACTCTGGGGCCAACGTCCTGACTTTC. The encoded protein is CASSETSAYHSGANVLTF.

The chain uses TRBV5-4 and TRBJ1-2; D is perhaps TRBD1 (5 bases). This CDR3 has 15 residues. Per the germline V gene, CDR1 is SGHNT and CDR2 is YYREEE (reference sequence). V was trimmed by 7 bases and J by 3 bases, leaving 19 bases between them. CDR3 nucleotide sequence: TGTGCCAGCGGGGTGGGGGGGAATGAGGACTATGGCTACACCTTC. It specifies CASGVGGNEDYGYTF. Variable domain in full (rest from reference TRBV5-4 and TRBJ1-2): ETGVTQSPTHLIKTRGQQVTLRCSSQSGHNTVSWYQQALGQGPQFIFQYYREEENGRGNFPPRFSGLQFPNYSSELNVNALELDDSALYLCASGVGGNEDYGYTFGSGTRLTVV.

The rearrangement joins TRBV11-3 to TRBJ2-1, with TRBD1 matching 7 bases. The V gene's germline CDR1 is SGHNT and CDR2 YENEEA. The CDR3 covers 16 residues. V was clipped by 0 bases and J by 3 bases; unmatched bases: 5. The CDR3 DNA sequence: TGTGCCAGCAGCTTAGATATGACAGGGTACTACAATGAGCAGTTCTTC. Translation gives CASSLDMTGYYNEQFF.

CDR3 in DNA: TGTGCCAGCAGTCCATCGGGTGCCACTGAAGCTTTCTTT. Translation: CASSPSGATEAFF. This chain links TRBV2 with TRBJ1-1; D gene ambiguous. CDR1 SNHLY and CDR2 FYNNEI come from the germline V gene. The CDR3 contains 13 residues. Trimming cost V 5 bases and J 4 bases, with 11 bases left between them.

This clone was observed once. CDR3 DNA sequence: TGTGCCAGTATGGGACAGGGGGTAGCTGAAGCTTTCTTT. It yields the protein CASMGQGVAEAFF. V gene TRBV19 combines with J gene TRBJ1-1, with 11 bases identical to TRBD1. There are 13 residues in the CDR3. The germline gives CDR1 LNHDA, CDR2 SQIVND (reference sequence). V lost 7 bases, J lost 6 bases, and 4 bases stayed unmatched.

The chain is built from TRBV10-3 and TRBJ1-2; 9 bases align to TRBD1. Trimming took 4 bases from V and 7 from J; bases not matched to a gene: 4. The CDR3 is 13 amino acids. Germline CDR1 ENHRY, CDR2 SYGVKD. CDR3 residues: CAISVDRGFGYTF. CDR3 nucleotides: TGTGCCATCAGTGTGGACAGGGGATTTGGCTACACCTTC.

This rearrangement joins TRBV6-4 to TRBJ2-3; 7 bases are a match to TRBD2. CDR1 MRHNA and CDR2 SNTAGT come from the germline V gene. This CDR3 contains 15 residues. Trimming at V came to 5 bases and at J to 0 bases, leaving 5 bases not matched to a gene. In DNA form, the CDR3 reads TGTGCCAGCAGTCTGACAGCGGGGAGCACAGATACGCAGTATTTT. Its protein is CASSLTAGSTDTQYF.

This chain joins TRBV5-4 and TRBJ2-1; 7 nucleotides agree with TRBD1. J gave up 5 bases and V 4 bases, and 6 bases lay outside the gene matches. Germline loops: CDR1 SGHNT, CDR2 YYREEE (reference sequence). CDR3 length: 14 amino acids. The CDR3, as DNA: TGTGCCAGCAGCCTCCGGGACAGTAACAATGAGCAGTTCTTC. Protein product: CASSLRDSNNEQFF.